The present T cell receptor (beta chain) was sequenced within a study of control samples from healthy donors and cancer patients. Clones were read by immunoSEQ multiplex PCR, and TCRdb kept only the in-frame ones, dropping some. This table has approximately 210,000 clones, 90% to 95% appearing once. CDR1 is MGHRA, CDR2 YSYEKL, per germline. V dropped 3 bases and J dropped 1 base, with 10 bases sitting between them. There are 15 residues in the CDR3. The chain uses TRBV4-1 and TRBJ1-5; TRBD1 is a possible D gene (6 bases). Sequences were obtained from blood. The sequence was obtained from a man aged 25-40 years in good health. The CDR3 is CASSHQDRSNQPQHF. The CDR3 DNA follows: TGCGCCAGCAGCCATCAAGACAGGAGCAATCAGCCCCAGCATTTT.